This T cell receptor (beta chain) stems from a study of T cells in Graves' hyperthyroidism and ophthalmopathy. Patients were excluded for uncontrolled infection, other autoimmune disease, pregnancy or lactation. The CDR3 contains 15 residues. Per the germline V gene, CDR1 is MNHNS and CDR2 is SASEGT. The ends lost 6 bases at V and 2 bases at J; junction bases unmatched: 7. RNA transcripts yielded amplified TCR beta CDR3 regions. Carried out on the TCR CDR3, a first-round RT-PCR used the HTBI primer set. TCRdb used MiXCR to reprocess the multiplex PCR reads, holding one entry per CDR3 protein. The sample holds about 180,000 distinct CDR3 sequences, less than 10% seen once. This clonotype was recorded at least ten times. Its antigen remains unidentified. Study results and limitations: Onset of ophthalmopathy came a median roughly 6.4 months after the model predicted it. Patients with ophthalmopathy were separated from those with stable hyperthyroidism by a 13 V-J model.

This TCR was recovered from a woman between 18 and 30 years old with Graves' hyperthyroidism that later progressed to Graves' ophthalmopathy. Sequencing was performed on blood. V is TRBV6-1 and J is TRBJ2-5; TRBD1 agrees at 9 bases. Here the CDR3 DNA reads TGTGCCAGCAGCATGGACAGGGGTCGACAAGAGACCCAGTACTTC. It encodes CASSMDRGRQETQYF.